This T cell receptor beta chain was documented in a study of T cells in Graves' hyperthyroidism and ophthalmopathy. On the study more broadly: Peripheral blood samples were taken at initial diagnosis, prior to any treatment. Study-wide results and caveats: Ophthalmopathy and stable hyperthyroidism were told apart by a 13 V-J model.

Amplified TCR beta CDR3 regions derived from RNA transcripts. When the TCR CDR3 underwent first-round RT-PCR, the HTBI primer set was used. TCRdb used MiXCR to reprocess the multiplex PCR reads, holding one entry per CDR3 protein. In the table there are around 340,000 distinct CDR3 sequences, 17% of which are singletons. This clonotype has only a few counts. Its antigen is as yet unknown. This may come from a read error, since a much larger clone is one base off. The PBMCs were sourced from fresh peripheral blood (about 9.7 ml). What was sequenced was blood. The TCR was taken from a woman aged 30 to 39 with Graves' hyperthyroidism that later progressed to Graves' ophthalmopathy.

The CDR3 reads CASSPGTGPYNEQFF. CDR3 sequence (DNA): TGTGCCAGCAGTCCCGGGACAGGGCCCTACAATGAGCAGTTCTTC. The chain carries TRBV7-9 and TRBJ2-1; 9 bases fit TRBD1. The V gene end was trimmed by 6 bases and the J gene end by 2 bases; junction bases not matched to a gene: 5. The CDR3 length is 15 residues. The germline V gene has CDR1 SEHNR and CDR2 FQNEAQ (reference sequence). Looking up the rest from reference TRBV7-9 and TRBJ2-1 gives the full variable domain: DTGVSQNPRHKITKRGQNVTFRCDPISEHNRLYWYRQTLGQGPEFLTYFQNEAQLEKSRLLSDRFSAERPKGSFSTLEIQRTEQGDSAMYLCASSPGTGPYNEQFFGPGTRLTVL.